The clone carrying this TCR beta chain was found a few times. Antigen: not known. This sample is part of a study of T-cell memory formation after mild COVID-19. Whole-study context: TCR clusters were mostly confined to one donor each.

TCRdb called the 5' RACE reads again in MiXCR, with one record for every CDR3 protein. The table includes about 340,000 distinct CDR3 sequences, around 13% detected once. Study results and limitations: Detection of some responders pre-infection suggested pre-existing cross-reactive memory T cells participated. CD4/CD8 balance held among clones contracting day 15 to 85, and later expanders leaned CD4+.

Germline V gives CDR1 MNHEY, CDR2 SVGAGI. This CDR3 contains 17 residues. With 6 bases clipped from V and 3 bases from J, the junction kept 13 bases outside the gene matches. This chain connects TRBV6-5 to TRBJ2-3; TRBD2 matches at 9 bases. This TCR came from a man aged 18 to 30 who had mild COVID-19 (a few samples of this study predate the infection). Cell type and time point are not known. Sequenced sample: PBMCs or a T cell subset sorted from them (not recorded which). CDR3 region: CASSAGTSSTLTDTQYF. The CDR3 coding sequence is TGTGCCAGCAGCGCAGGGACTAGCTCGACACTTACAGATACGCAGTATTTT.